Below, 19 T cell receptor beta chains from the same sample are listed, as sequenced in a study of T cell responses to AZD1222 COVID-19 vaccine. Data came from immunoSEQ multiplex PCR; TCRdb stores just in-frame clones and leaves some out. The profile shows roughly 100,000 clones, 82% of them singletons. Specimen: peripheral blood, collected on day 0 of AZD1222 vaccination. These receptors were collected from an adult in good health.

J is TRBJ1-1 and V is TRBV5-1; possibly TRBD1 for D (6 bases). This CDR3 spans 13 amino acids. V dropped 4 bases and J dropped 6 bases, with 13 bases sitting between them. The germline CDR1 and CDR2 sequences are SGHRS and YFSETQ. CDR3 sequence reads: CASSATGQSEAFF. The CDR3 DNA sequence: TGCGCCAGCAGCGCGACCGGACAGTCTGAAGCTTTCTTT.

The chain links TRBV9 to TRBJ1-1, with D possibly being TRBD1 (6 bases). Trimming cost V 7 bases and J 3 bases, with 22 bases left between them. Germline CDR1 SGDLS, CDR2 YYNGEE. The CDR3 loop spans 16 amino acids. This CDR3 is CASSVGGARGDTEAFF. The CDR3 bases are TGTGCCAGCTCCGTTGGGGGGGCCCGGGGAGACACTGAAGCTTTCTTT.

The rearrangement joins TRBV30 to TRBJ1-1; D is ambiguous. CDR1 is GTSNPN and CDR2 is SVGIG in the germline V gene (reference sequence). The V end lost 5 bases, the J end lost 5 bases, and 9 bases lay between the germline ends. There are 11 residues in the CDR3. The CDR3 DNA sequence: TGTGCCTGGGGGGTTAATACTGAAGCTTTCTTT. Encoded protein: CAWGVNTEAFF.

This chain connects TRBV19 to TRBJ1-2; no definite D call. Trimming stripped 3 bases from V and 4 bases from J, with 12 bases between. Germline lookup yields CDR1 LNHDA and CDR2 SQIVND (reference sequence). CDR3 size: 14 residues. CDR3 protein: CASSIGGRFYGYTF. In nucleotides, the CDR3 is TGTGCCAGTAGTATTGGAGGCCGTTTCTATGGCTACACCTTC.

In DNA, the CDR3 is TGTGCCAGCAGCTCGAGACTCTCCTACGAGCAGTACTTC. Its protein product is CASSSRLSYEQYF. The chain couples TRBV7-9 to TRBJ2-7; D not resolved. V lost 4 bases, J lost 0 bases, and 7 bases lay in between. CDR1 and CDR2 from the germline V gene are SEHNR and FQNEAQ (reference sequence). There are 13 residues in the CDR3. The variable domain in full, with the rest retrieved from reference TRBV7-9 and TRBJ2-7, is DTGVSQNPRHKITKRGQNVTFRCDPISEHNRLYWYRQTLGQGPEFLTYFQNEAQLEKSRLLSDRFSAERPKGSFSTLEIQRTEQGDSAMYLCASSSRLSYEQYFGPGTRLTVT.

CDR3 DNA: TGTGCCACCAGCAGTACGCCGGGAAGGGACAGGGGGCTTGAAGGCTACACCTTC. As protein: CATSSTPGRDRGLEGYTF. V is TRBV15 and J is TRBJ1-2, with 12 positions matching TRBD1. The CDR3 consists of 18 residues. Trimming cost V 3 bases and J 8 bases; bases outside gene matches: 16. Germline V gene data show CDR1 as LNHNV and CDR2 as YYDKDF (reference sequence). The complete variable domain, with remaining parts taken from reference TRBV15 and TRBJ1-2, reads DAMVIQNPRYQVTQFGKPVTLSCSQTLNHNVMYWYQQKSSQAPKLLFHYYDKDFNNEADTPDNFQSRRPNTSFCFLDIRSPGLGDTAMYLCATSSTPGRDRGLEGYTFGSGTRLTVV.

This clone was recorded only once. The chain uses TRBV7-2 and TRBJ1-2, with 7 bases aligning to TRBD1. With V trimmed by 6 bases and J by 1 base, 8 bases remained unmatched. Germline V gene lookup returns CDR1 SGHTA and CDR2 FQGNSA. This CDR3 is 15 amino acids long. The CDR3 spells CASSPLRQGNYGYTF. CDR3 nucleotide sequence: TGTGCCAGCAGTCCCCTGAGACAGGGTAACTATGGCTACACCTTC.

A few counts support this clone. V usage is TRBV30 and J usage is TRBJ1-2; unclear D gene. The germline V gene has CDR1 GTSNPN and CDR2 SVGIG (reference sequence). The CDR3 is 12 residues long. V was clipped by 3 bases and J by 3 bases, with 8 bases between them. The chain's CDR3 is CAWRTHHYGYTF. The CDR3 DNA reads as TGTGCCTGGAGGACTCACCACTATGGCTACACCTTC.

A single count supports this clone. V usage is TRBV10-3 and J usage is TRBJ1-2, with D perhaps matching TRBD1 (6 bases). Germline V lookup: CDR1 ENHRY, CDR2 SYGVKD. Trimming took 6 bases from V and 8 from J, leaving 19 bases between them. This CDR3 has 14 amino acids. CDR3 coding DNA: TGTGCCATCAGGGCCCAGACAGGTTCGGGAGGCTACACCTTC. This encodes CAIRAQTGSGGYTF.

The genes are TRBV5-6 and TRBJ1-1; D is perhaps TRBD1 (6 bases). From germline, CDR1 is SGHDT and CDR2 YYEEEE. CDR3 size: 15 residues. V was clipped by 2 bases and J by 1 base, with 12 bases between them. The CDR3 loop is CASSFRGAGNTEAFF. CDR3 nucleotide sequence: TGTGCCAGCAGCTTTAGGGGGGCAGGGAACACTGAAGCTTTCTTT.

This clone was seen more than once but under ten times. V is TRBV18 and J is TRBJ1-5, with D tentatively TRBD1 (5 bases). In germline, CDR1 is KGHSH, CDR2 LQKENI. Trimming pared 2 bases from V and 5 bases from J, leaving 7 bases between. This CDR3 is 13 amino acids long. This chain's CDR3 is CASSPGTDQPQHF. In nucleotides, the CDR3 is TGTGCCAGCTCACCAGGGACGGATCAGCCCCAGCATTTT.

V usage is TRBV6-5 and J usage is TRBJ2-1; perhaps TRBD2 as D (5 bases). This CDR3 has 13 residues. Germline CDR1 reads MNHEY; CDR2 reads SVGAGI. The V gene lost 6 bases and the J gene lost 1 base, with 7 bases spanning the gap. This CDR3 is CASSRGSYNEQFF. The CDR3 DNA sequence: TGTGCCAGCAGCCGGGGTTCCTACAATGAGCAGTTCTTC.

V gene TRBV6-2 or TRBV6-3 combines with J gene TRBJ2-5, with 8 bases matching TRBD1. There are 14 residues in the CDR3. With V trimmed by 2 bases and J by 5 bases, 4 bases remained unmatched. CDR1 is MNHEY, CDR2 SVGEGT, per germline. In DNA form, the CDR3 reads TGTGCCAGCAGTTACGCGGACAGGGTCGAGACCCAGTACTTC. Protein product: CASSYADRVETQYF.

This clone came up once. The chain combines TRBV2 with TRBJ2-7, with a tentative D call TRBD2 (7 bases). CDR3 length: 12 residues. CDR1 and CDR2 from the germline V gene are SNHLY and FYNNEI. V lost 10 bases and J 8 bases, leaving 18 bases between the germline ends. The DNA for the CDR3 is TGTGCCACTGGGGGGGGCCCGATTCAGCAGTACTTC. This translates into CATGGGPIQQYF.

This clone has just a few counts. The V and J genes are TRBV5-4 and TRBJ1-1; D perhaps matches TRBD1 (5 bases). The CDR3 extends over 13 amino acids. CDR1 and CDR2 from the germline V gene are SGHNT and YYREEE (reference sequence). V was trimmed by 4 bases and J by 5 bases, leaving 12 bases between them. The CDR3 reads CASSVQGGTEAFF. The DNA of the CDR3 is TGTGCCAGCAGCGTCCAGGGAGGAACTGAAGCTTTCTTT.

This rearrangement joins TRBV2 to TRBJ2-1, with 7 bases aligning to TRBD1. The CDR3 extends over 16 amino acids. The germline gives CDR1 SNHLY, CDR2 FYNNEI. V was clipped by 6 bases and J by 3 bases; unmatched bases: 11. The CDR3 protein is CASRENRGKSYNEQFF. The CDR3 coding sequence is TGTGCCAGCAGAGAAAACAGGGGAAAGAGCTACAATGAGCAGTTCTTC.

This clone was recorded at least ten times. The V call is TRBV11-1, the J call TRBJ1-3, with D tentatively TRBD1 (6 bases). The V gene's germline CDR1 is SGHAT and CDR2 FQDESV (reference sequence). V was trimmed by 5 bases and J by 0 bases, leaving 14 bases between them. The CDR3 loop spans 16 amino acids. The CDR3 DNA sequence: TGTGCCAGCAGCAGCAGGGGATCTTTCTCTGGAAACACCATATATTTT. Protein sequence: CASSSRGSFSGNTIYF.

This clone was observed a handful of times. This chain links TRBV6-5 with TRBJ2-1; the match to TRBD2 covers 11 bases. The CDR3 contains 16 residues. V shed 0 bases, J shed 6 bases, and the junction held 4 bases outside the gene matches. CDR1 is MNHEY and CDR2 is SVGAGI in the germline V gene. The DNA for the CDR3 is TGTGCCAGCAGTTACTCCCTAGCGGGGGGATTCAATGAGCAGTTCTTC. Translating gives CASSYSLAGGFNEQFF.

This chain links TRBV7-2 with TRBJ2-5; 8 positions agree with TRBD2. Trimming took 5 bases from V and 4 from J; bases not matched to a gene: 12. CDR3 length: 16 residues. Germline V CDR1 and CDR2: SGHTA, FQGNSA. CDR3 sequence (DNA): TGTGCCAGCAGCCCAGAGCTTGGACTAGCCTTAGAGACCCAGTACTTC. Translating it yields CASSPELGLALETQYF.